The rows below give T cell receptor beta chains drawn from one sample of a study of cytomegalovirus exposure and HLA in healthy donors. TCRdb's copy holds only in-frame clones and misses some; the assay was immunoSEQ multiplex PCR. The table includes 130,000 to 150,000 clones, 70% to 80% detected once. What was sequenced was PBMCs. Every receptor here comes from a woman in her forties or fifties in good health and CMV-seronegative. Each CDR3 is given with its conserved first and last residue. A D gene is named only where the DNA matches it firmly. Part of the rows lack a size; the others show once, few, many or a class for expanded clones.

abundance,v_gene,d_gene,j_gene,CDR3nt,CDR3aa
.,TRBV28,TRBD1,TRBJ2-3,TGTGCCAGCAGTTTAGCAACGGAACAGGGGGGCCCACAGACGCAGTATTTT,CASSLATEQGGPQTQYF
once,TRBV12-5,.,TRBJ2-7,TGTGCTAGTGCCGAGGCAGCCTCCTACGGGCAGTACTTC,CASAEAASYGQYF
.,TRBV28,.,TRBJ1-2,TGTGCCAGCAGCCGGGACAATAACTATGGCTACACCTTC,CASSRDNNYGYTF
.,TRBV6-6,TRBD2,TRBJ2-5,TGTGCCAGCAGTTACTCGGGGGCGGGGGGGCCGAAGACCCAGTACTTC,CASSYSGAGGPKTQYF
.,TRBV7-2,.,TRBJ1-4,TGTGCCAGCAGCTTACAGACAACTAATGAAAAACTGTTTTTT,CASSLQTTNEKLFF
.,TRBV14,.,TRBJ2-7,TGTGCCAGCAGCCCGACTTTGGCGGGGAGCTCCTACGAGCAGTACTTC,CASSPTLAGSSYEQYF
.,TRBV15,.,TRBJ2-2,TGTGCCACCAGCAGAGCGAGGACAGCTTTACGAGGGGAGCTGTTTTTT,CATSRARTALRGELFF
.,TRBV5-6,.,TRBJ1-6,TGTGCCAGCAGCTTTTTTTCCAGCTATAATTCACCCCTCCACTTT,CASSFFSSYNSPLHF
.,TRBV2,TRBD1,TRBJ2-7,TGTGCCAGCAGTCGGATTCCCCGGGACAGTCCCTACGAGCAGTACTTC,CASSRIPRDSPYEQYF
.,TRBV18,TRBD1,TRBJ2-7,TGTGCCAGCTCCCCAAGGGGACAGGGAGTTCGGGAGCAGTACTTC,CASSPRGQGVREQYF
.,TRBV15,.,TRBJ2-1,.,CATSRGVGAGILVF
.,TRBV28,.,TRBJ1-2,TGTGCCAGCAGTTTTGCAGGGGCGGATGGCTACACCTTC,CASSFAGADGYTF
.,TRBV10-3,.,TRBJ2-7,TGTGCCATCAGTGAGAGGGAGGCAGGATCCTACGAGCAGTACTTC,CAISEREAGSYEQYF
few,TRBV25-1,TRBD1,TRBJ1-1,TGTGCCAGCAGCAGGGGGCGGAACACTGAAGCTTTCTTT,CASSRGRNTEAFF
.,TRBV5-1,.,TRBJ2-7,TGCGCCAGCAGCTTTGGTGCAGGGAGGGAGCAGTACTTC,CASSFGAGREQYF
.,TRBV5-1,TRBD2,TRBJ2-1,TGCGCCAGCAGTACTCGGGGGGACTACAATGAGCAGTTCTTC,CASSTRGDYNEQFF
.,TRBV6-6,.,TRBJ1-4,TGTGCCAGCAGTTCCTCGGGCGACGTAGATGAAAAACTGTTTTTT,CASSSSGDVDEKLFF
.,TRBV5-4,TRBD2,TRBJ2-3,TGTGCCAGCAGCCTTAGGACTAGCGGTCGCACAGATACGCAGTATTTT,CASSLRTSGRTDTQYF
few,TRBV5-1,.,TRBJ1-5,TGCGCCAGCAGCTTGGACCGGAATCAGCCCCAGCATTTT,CASSLDRNQPQHF
few,TRBV2,TRBD2,TRBJ2-1,TGTGCCATACCGGGCGGCGGGGGGCCCTACAATGAGCAGTTCTTC,CAIPGGGGPYNEQFF
.,TRBV4-3,TRBD1,TRBJ1-5,TGCGCCAGCAGCCCGGACAGGGGAAGGCCTAATCAGCCCCAGCATTTT,CASSPDRGRPNQPQHF
.,TRBV12-5,TRBD1,TRBJ2-7,TGTGCTAGTGTTTCCGGGACAGGGAGGCACGAGCAGTACTTC,CASVSGTGRHEQYF
.,TRBV5-6,TRBD1,TRBJ1-1,TGTGCCAGCAGCCCGAGCCCATCAGGGGGCTGCGAAGCTTTCTTT,CASSPSPSGGCEAFF
.,TRBV27,.,TRBJ2-1,TGTGCCAGCAGTTTACGCGAAGGGGATGAGCAGTTCTTC,CASSLREGDEQFF
.,TRBV7-9,.,TRBJ1-3,TGTGCCAGCAGCGCCAGGGTGAGGGGAAACACCATATATTTT,CASSARVRGNTIYF
.,TRBV7-2,.,TRBJ1-2,TGTGCCAGCAGCTTAAGGGGGATAGGGAGCTTTGTTGCTAACTATGGCTACACCTTC,CASSLRGIGSFVANYGYTF
.,TRBV5-1,.,TRBJ1-1,TGCGCCAGCAGCTTTACGGGGGAAACTGAAGCTTTCTTT,CASSFTGETEAFF
.,TRBV10-3,.,TRBJ2-7,TGTGCCATCAGTGAGTGGACAGTTGGGTACGAGCAGTACTTC,CAISEWTVGYEQYF
few,TRBV5-1,TRBD1,TRBJ1-1,TGCGCCAGTACGTCGACAGGGGGGAACACTGAAGCTTTCTTT,CASTSTGGNTEAFF